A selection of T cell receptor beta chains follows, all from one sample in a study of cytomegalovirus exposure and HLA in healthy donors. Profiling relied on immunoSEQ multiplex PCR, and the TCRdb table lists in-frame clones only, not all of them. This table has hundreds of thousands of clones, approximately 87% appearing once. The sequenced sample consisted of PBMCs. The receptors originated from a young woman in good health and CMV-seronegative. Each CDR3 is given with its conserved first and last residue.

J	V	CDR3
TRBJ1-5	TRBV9	CASSDGTGNNNQPQHF
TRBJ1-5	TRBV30	CAWSRQSRNQPQHF
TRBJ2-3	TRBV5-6	CASSLGWTGVGTDTQYF
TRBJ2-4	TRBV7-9	CASAGQAENIQYF
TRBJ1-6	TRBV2	CAGALSRDRVYF
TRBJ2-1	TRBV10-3	CAISLKEAQVLANEQFF
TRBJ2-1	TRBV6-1	CASADREVDEQFF
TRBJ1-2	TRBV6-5	CASSDRGGYTF
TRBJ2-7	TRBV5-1	CASSLEGLPYEQYF
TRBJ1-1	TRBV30	CAWSRDSYTEAFF
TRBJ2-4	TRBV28	CASSETGLENIQYF
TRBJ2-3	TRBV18	CASSPGYGTDTQYF
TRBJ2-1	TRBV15	CATSRDRPVNEQFF
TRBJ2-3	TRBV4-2	CASSPTTSGYTDTQYF
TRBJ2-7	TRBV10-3	CASRTGNYEQYF
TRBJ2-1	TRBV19	CASRTSSGRGEQFF
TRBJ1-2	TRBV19	CASSWQGPNYGYTF
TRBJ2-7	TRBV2	CASWAGIPYEQYF
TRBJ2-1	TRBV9	CASSPRTSALQFF
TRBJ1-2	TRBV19	CASSIPRRGVRDGYTF
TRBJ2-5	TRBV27	CASSLRRGETQYF
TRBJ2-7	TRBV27	CASRPPQGGAGSDEQYF
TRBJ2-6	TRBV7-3	CASSSQTTTSSGANVLTF
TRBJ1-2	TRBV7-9	CASSLERLYGYTF
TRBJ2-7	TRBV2	CASSERSLSYEQYF
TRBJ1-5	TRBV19	CASSTRQYNQPQHF
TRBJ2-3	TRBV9	CASSVVPGTDTQYF
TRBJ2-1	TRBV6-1	CASSWDTYNEQFF
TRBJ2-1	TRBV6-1	CAFAPGLGYEQFF
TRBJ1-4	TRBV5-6	CASSATGGINEKLFF
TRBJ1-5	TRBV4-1	CASSQGTASNQPQHF
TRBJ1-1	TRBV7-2	CASRPDGGMNTEAFF
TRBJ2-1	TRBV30	CASNVGVAYNEQFF
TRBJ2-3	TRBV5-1	CASRGVAASTDTQYF
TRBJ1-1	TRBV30	CAWSVMAPQNTEAFF
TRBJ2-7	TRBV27	CASSSLGRQVYEQYF
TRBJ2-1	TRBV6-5	CASSYERAYNEQFF
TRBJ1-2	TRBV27	CASSLSAGVVGGYTF
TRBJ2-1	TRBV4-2	CASSPSGRLDNEQFF
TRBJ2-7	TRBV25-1	CASSAPAGEQYF
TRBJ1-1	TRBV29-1	CSARQGLNTEAFF
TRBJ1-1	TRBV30	CAWSGSVEAFF
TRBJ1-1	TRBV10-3	CAISEGTEAFF
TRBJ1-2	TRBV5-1	CASSHDRGDGYTF
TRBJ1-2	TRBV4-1	CASSQTGNYGYTF
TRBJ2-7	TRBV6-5	CAAQAGGRDEQYF
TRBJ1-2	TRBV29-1	CSVGRTGSNYGYTF
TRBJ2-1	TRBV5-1	CASSLGASGGFSSYNEQFF
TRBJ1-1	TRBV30	CAWSVWSGQNTEAFF
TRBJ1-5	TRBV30	CAWSVGDQPQHF
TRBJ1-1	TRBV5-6	CASSKTGGTEAFF
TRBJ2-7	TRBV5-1	CASSIPLAGVSYEQYF
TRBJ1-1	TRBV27	CASSNQSRVQPGLRTEAFF
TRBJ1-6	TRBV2	CASSGTGDEGSPLHF
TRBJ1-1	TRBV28	CASRLTGVNTEAFF
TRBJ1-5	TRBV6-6	CASSRQGSQPQHF
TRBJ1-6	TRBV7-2	CASSSRDRDISPLHF